This T cell receptor beta chain was retrieved from a study of T cells after yellow fever vaccination. Germline CDR1 and CDR2: MNHNS and SASEGT. Trimming removed 8 bases from V and 0 bases from J; junction bases left unmatched: 5. The CDR3 length is 16 residues. MiXCR, run by TCRdb on the 5' RACE reads, gives a single entry per CDR3 protein. The table includes around 250,000 distinct CDR3 sequences, roughly 5.6% detected once. This clonotype turned up a few times. The source material was CD4+ T cells sorted from PBMCs, sampled on the day of the yellow fever booster vaccination. The sequence came from a man aged 18 to 29 who received the YFV17D yellow fever vaccine. This chain connects TRBV6-1 to TRBJ2-3; 13 bases align to TRBD2. CDR3 sequence (DNA): TGTGCCAGCCGGACTAGCGGGGGACCAAGCACAGATACGCAGTATTTT. It yields the protein CASRTSGGPSTDTQYF.